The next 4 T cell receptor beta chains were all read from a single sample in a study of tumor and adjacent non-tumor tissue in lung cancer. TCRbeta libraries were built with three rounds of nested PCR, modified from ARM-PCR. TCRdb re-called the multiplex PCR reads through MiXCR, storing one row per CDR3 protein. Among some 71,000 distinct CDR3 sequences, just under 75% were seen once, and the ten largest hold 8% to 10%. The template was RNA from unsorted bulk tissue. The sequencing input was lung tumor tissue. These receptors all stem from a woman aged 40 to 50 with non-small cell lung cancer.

The CDR3 protein is CASSGSGISYNEQFF. Written as DNA, the CDR3 is TGTGCCAGTAGTGGCTCCGGGATCTCCTACAATGAGCAGTTCTTC. The genes are TRBV19 and TRBJ2-1; a weak D match, TRBD2 (5 bases). CDR3 size: 15 residues. Trimming cost V 5 bases and J 0 bases, with 11 bases left between them. CDR1 and CDR2 (germline): LNHDA, SQIVND (reference sequence). The variable domain in full, completed from reference TRBV19 and TRBJ2-1, reads DGGITQSPKYLFRKEGQNVTLSCEQNLNHDAMYWYRQDPGQGLRLIYYSQIVNDFQKGDIAEGYSVSREKKESFPLTVTSAQKNPTAFYLCASSGSGISYNEQFFGPGTRLTVL.

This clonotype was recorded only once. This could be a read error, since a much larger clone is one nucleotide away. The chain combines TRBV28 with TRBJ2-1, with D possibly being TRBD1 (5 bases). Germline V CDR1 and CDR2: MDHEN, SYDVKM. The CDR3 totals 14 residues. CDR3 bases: TGTACCAGCAGTTTGGCAGGGTACGGCGATGAGCAGTTCTTC. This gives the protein CTSSLAGYGDEQFF.

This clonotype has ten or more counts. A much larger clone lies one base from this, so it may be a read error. CDR3 protein: CASSLTSGGGGYGQYF. CDR3 nucleotides: TGTGCCAGCAGCTTGACTAGCGGGGGGGGGGGCTACGGGCAGTACTTC. The chain is built from TRBV11-2 and TRBJ2-7, with 14 nucleotides matching TRBD2. This CDR3 comprises 16 residues. Looked up from germline, CDR1 is SGHAT and CDR2 is FQNNGV.

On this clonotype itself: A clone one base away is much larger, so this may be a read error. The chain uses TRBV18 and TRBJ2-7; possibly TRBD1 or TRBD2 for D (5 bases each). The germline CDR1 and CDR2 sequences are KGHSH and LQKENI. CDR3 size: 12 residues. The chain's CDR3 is CASSSGSYERYF. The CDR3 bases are TGTGCCAGCTCCTCAGGGAGCTACGAGCGGTACTTC.